These 27 T cell receptor beta chains came from one sample sequenced in a study of cytomegalovirus exposure and HLA in healthy donors. PCR employed 60 Vbeta and 13 Jbeta primers. Profiling relied on immunoSEQ multiplex PCR, and the TCRdb table lists in-frame clones only, not all of them. The sample contains approximately 100,000 clones, around a tenth of which appear only once. The sequenced material came from PBMCs. These receptors came from a middle-aged man in good health and CMV-seropositive.

In its sample, this clone was seen a few times. V usage is TRBV7-2 and J usage is TRBJ2-1; 9 bases line up with TRBD1. CDR3 length: 14 amino acids. Germline loops: CDR1 SGHTA, CDR2 FQGNSA. V lost 4 bases to trimming and J lost 6 bases; unmatched junction nucleotides: 4. CDR3 sequence reads: CASSSPTGGNEQFF. Here the CDR3 DNA reads TGTGCCAGCAGCTCACCGACAGGGGGCAATGAGCAGTTCTTC. The whole variable domain, remainder taken from reference TRBV7-2 and TRBJ2-1, is GAGVSQSPSNKVTEKGKDVELRCDPISGHTALYWYRQSLGQGLEFLIYFQGNSAPDKSGLPSDRFSAERTGGSVSTLTIQRTQQEDSAVYLCASSSPTGGNEQFFGPGTRLTVL.

The chain couples TRBV6-6 to TRBJ2-2, with D perhaps matching TRBD1 (6 bases). CDR3 length: 15 residues. Germline assignment: CDR1 MNHNY and CDR2 SVGAGI (reference sequence). The V and J ends lost 7 bases and 0 bases respectively, with 12 bases between them. The CDR3 region has the DNA TGTGCCAGCACGCAGACAGGCGCGAACACCGGGGAGCTGTTTTTT. The encoded protein is CASTQTGANTGELFF.

The rearrangement uses TRBV5-5 and TRBJ2-7, with D hard to call. With 5 bases removed from V and 0 bases from J, the gap between germline ends came to 9 bases. The CDR3 loop spans 13 amino acids. Germline CDR1 is SGHKS and CDR2 is YYEKEE (reference sequence). CDR3 in DNA: TGTGCCAGCAGTTCGGTGAGCTCCTACGAGCAGTACTTC. Protein: CASSSVSSYEQYF.

This clone has just a few counts. The chain employs TRBV19 and TRBJ1-2; D perhaps matches TRBD1 (6 bases). Germline assignment: CDR1 LNHDA and CDR2 SQIVND (reference sequence). Trimming shortened V by 5 bases and J by 4 bases, and 20 bases separated the two germline ends. The CDR3 spans 16 residues. Here the CDR3 reads CASSDWATGSTYGYTF. In nucleotides, the CDR3 is TGTGCCAGTAGTGACTGGGCTACAGGGAGTACCTATGGCTACACCTTC.

V and J are TRBV6-1 and TRBJ2-7; TRBD2 might be the D (6 bases). Deletions cut 6 bases from V and 2 bases from J, with 17 bases between. The length of the CDR3 is 15 residues. Germline loops: CDR1 MNHNS, CDR2 SASEGT. CDR3 in amino acids: CASREGPQGPYEQYF. The CDR3 DNA reads TGTGCCAGCAGGGAGGGTCCTCAGGGACCCTACGAGCAGTACTTC.

Only a few counts were recorded for this clone. The J gene is TRBJ2-7, the V gene TRBV2; the D gene is possibly TRBD2 (6 bases). There are 12 residues in the CDR3. The germline V and J ends were trimmed by 7 bases and 5 bases, with 12 bases remaining between them. CDR1 is SNHLY and CDR2 is FYNNEI in the germline V gene. CDR3 in DNA: TGTGCCAGCACTCCCGGGAGAAACGAGCAGTACTTC. This translates into CASTPGRNEQYF.

This clone was counted once. The rearrangement joins TRBV19 to TRBJ1-5; no clear D gene. The CDR3 spans 14 residues. The ends were cut back, 5 bases at V and 1 base at J, with 9 bases in the middle. Per the germline V gene, CDR1 is LNHDA and CDR2 is SQIVND (reference sequence). The CDR3 DNA reads as TGTGCCAGTAGTCTGACTGGGAGCAATCAGCCCCAGCATTTT. Protein product: CASSLTGSNQPQHF.

The gene calls are TRBV19 and TRBJ1-5; D remains ambiguous. This CDR3 has 15 residues. The V gene's germline CDR1 is LNHDA and CDR2 SQIVND (reference sequence). V was trimmed by 0 bases and J by 0 bases, leaving 6 bases between them. The CDR3 nucleotides read TGTGCCAGTAGTATAGAGAGATATAGCAATCAGCCCCAGCATTTT. It is translated as CASSIERYSNQPQHF.

This clone has just a few counts. The V and J genes are TRBV15 and TRBJ2-3; TRBD2 aligns across 10 bases. This CDR3 has 17 residues. V lost 1 base to trimming and J lost 2 bases; unmatched junction nucleotides: 6. CDR1 is LNHNV and CDR2 is YYDKDF in the germline V gene (reference sequence). CDR3 loop: CATSRVRTSGATDTQYF. CDR3 DNA: TGTGCCACCAGCAGAGTAAGGACTAGCGGCGCCACAGATACGCAGTATTTT.

In this sample, this clone turned up a few times. The chain is built from TRBV5-6 and TRBJ2-7; a possible D gene is TRBD2 (6 bases). The length of the CDR3 is 14 residues. The germline gives CDR1 SGHDT, CDR2 YYEEEE. V shed 0 bases and J shed 7 bases, with 14 bases lying between them. The CDR3: CASSLVGGGLEQYF. The CDR3 nucleotides are TGTGCCAGCAGCTTGGTGGGGGGAGGCTTGGAGCAGTACTTC.

This clone was seen a handful of times. The V call is TRBV28, the J call TRBJ2-1; 8 bases are shared with TRBD1. Germline V gene lookup returns CDR1 MDHEN and CDR2 SYDVKM. This CDR3 spans 13 amino acids. The V and J ends lost 9 bases and 5 bases, in that order; junction bases with no gene match: 6. The CDR3 DNA follows: TGTGCCAGTAAACAGGGGGTGAACAATGAGCAGTTCTTC. Translating it yields CASKQGVNNEQFF.

This clone was recorded a few times. The chain is built from TRBV7-8 and TRBJ1-4; TRBD1 matches at 8 bases. CDR3 length: 15 amino acids. Germline CDR1 reads SGHVS; CDR2 reads FQNEAQ. V lost 5 bases, J lost 8 bases, and 10 bases stayed unmatched. The CDR3 protein is CASSPGTGSYEKLFF. The CDR3 nucleotides are TGTGCCAGCAGCCCCGGGACAGGTTCTTACGAAAAACTGTTTTTT.

The V call is TRBV7-2, the J call TRBJ2-1; TRBD1 aligns across 9 bases. In germline, CDR1 is SGHTA, CDR2 FQGNSA. V lost 0 bases, J lost 7 bases, and 4 bases stayed unmatched. The CDR3 consists of 15 residues. CDR3 coding DNA: TGTGCCAGCAGCTTAGCGGGGACAGGGAGGAATGAGCAGTTCTTC. Translated: CASSLAGTGRNEQFF.

This clone was counted a few times. The chain recombines TRBV18 with TRBJ2-2, with 11 bases that match TRBD2. This CDR3 has 17 amino acids. Per the germline V gene, CDR1 is KGHSH and CDR2 is LQKENI. With V trimmed by 3 bases and J by 3 bases, 6 bases remained unmatched. CDR3 in DNA: TGTGCCAGCTCACCGGGGACTAGCGGACAATACACCGGGGAGCTGTTTTTT. Its protein product is CASSPGTSGQYTGELFF.

The V gene is TRBV19, the J gene TRBJ1-2, with TRBD1 as a possible D gene (6 bases). CDR1 is LNHDA and CDR2 is SQIVND in the germline V gene (reference sequence). The CDR3 contains 14 residues. V dropped 7 bases and J dropped 6 bases, with 18 bases sitting between them. In DNA form, the CDR3 reads TGTGCCAGTATTTCGGTAGGGGGTAAGGATGGCTACACCTTC. Translating it yields CASISVGGKDGYTF.

This clone was detected a few times. The V and J genes are TRBV27 and TRBJ1-2, with TRBD1 identical over 11 bases. The V segment lost 4 bases and the J segment 8 bases; nucleotides outside the gene matches: 6. In germline, CDR1 is MNHEY, CDR2 SMNVEV (reference sequence). The CDR3 runs to 14 residues. CDR3 nucleotide sequence: TGTGCCAGCAGTTCCGGACAGGGGGCGGACGGCTACACCTTC. It specifies CASSSGQGADGYTF.

This chain joins TRBV7-9 and TRBJ2-1; TRBD2 might be the D (5 bases). CDR3 length: 14 residues. CDR1 and CDR2 (germline): SEHNR, FQNEAQ (reference sequence). V dropped 3 bases and J dropped 6 bases, with 12 bases sitting between them. CDR3 DNA: TGTGCCAGCAGCTTTTCGGGATTGGGCAATGAGCAGTTCTTC. It is translated as CASSFSGLGNEQFF.

The sample holds a few counts of this clone. CDR3 nucleotides: TGTGCCAGCAGCTTGACAGGGACCGGCGAGCAGTACTTC. This encodes CASSLTGTGEQYF. V and J are TRBV11-3 and TRBJ2-7; 7 bases agree with TRBD1. Germline CDR1 SGHNT, CDR2 YENEEA. V dropped 3 bases and J dropped 6; count of bases not matched to a gene: 5. The CDR3 has 13 residues.

The genes are TRBV27 and TRBJ2-2; maybe TRBD2 (6 bases). This CDR3 comprises 14 residues. CDR1 and CDR2 (germline): MNHEY, SMNVEV (reference sequence). The germline V and J ends were trimmed by 6 bases and 5 bases, with 13 bases remaining between them. CDR3 protein: CASRTGERTGELFF. As DNA, the CDR3 is TGTGCCAGCAGGACGGGAGAAAGGACCGGGGAGCTGTTTTTT.

This clone has only a few counts. The CDR3 loop is CASSLAGAPGEQYF. The CDR3 DNA reads TGTGCCAGCAGCTTAGCAGGGGCTCCTGGCGAGCAGTACTTC. The chain links TRBV7-8 to TRBJ2-7; maybe TRBD1 (5 bases). V lost 0 bases, J lost 6 bases, and 12 bases lay in between. CDR1 and CDR2 from the germline V gene are SGHVS and FQNEAQ. CDR3 length equals 14 residues.

The chain links TRBV5-8 to TRBJ1-2; 7 bases line up with TRBD1. The junction had 10 bases not matched to a gene; V was cut back by 4 bases and J by 4 bases. This CDR3 contains 15 residues. Germline values: CDR1 SGHTS, CDR2 YDEGEE. CDR3 DNA sequence: TGTGCCAGCAGCGGCTTAAGACAGGGCGCCTATGGCTACACCTTC. It translates to CASSGLRQGAYGYTF.

The chain couples TRBV18 to TRBJ2-7, with TRBD2 identical over 11 bases. V dropped 3 bases and J dropped 3; count of bases not matched to a gene: 1. Germline V lookup: CDR1 KGHSH, CDR2 LQKENI. The CDR3 covers 14 residues. The CDR3 spells CASSPGTSGYEQYF. The CDR3 nucleotides read TGTGCCAGCTCACCGGGGACTAGCGGCTACGAGCAGTACTTC.

The V call is TRBV30, the J call TRBJ2-3, with D perhaps TRBD1 (5 bases). Germline loops: CDR1 GTSNPN, CDR2 SVGIG (reference sequence). V dropped 2 bases and J dropped 1 base, with 10 bases sitting between them. The CDR3 runs 14 residues. In nucleotides, the CDR3 is TGTGCCTGGAGTCAGGGATATGGCACAGATACGCAGTATTTT. It is translated as CAWSQGYGTDTQYF.

V and J are TRBV7-2 and TRBJ2-2, with 7 bases aligning to TRBD2. Germline CDR1 and CDR2: SGHTA and FQGNSA. The CDR3 extends over 14 amino acids. The V gene end was trimmed by 6 bases and the J gene end by 7 bases; junction bases not matched to a gene: 8. The CDR3 reads CASRRDYGGGELFF. The CDR3 DNA follows: TGTGCCAGCAGACGGGACTATGGAGGCGGGGAGCTGTTTTTT.

Only a few counts were recorded for this clone. The V call is TRBV7-8, the J call TRBJ2-1; D is possibly TRBD1 (7 bases). This CDR3 spans 18 amino acids. Germline V CDR1 and CDR2: SGHVS, FQNEAQ. The germline V and J ends were trimmed by 3 bases and 5 bases, with 23 bases remaining between them. The CDR3 reads CASSFQGGGLQGDNEQFF. CDR3 DNA sequence: TGTGCCAGCAGCTTCCAGGGGGGAGGTCTCCAGGGGGACAATGAGCAGTTCTTC.

This clone was observed a handful of times. Other DNA sequences in this specimen translate into the identical CDR3. In nucleotides, the CDR3 is TGTGCCAGCAGTGAAGCGCATGGGGGGTCCTCTGGAAACACCATATATTTT. Its protein product is CASSEAHGGSSGNTIYF. The V gene is TRBV6-1, the J gene TRBJ1-3; possible D gene TRBD1, 5 bases. The V end lost 0 bases, the J end lost 0 bases, and 12 bases lay between the germline ends. The CDR3 is made up of 17 amino acids. Per germline, CDR1 MNHNS and CDR2 SASEGT.

The chain couples TRBV6-5 to TRBJ2-1; the match to TRBD1 covers 9 bases. This CDR3 is built from 14 residues. With 1 base clipped from V and 5 bases from J, the junction kept 0 bases outside the gene matches. CDR1 and CDR2 from the germline V gene are MNHEY and SVGAGI. In DNA form, the CDR3 reads TGTGCCAGCAGTTACTGGACAGGGGACAATGAGCAGTTCTTC. Translating gives CASSYWTGDNEQFF.